Given below is one T cell receptor beta chain in context. Antigen: not known. Germline loops: CDR1 MGHRA, CDR2 YSYEKL. V lost 1 base and J 6 bases, leaving 7 bases between the germline ends. The CDR3 spans 12 residues. This sample was included in a study of cytomegalovirus exposure and HLA in healthy donors. The PCR had 60 Vbeta and 13 Jbeta primers. In the original workflow: An analysis that came later counted 77 million or so unique TCR beta chains, 9 million to 12 million shared. Data came from immunoSEQ multiplex PCR; TCRdb stores just in-frame clones and leaves some out. That table supplies the V and J calls and clone size; D and trimming were determined from the DNA. The sample lists 140,000 to 150,000 clones; more than 70% were seen once. Overall study findings and caveats: Follow-up analysis later connected one missense variant in DCLRE1C with trimming of TCR beta V- and J-genes. There was a cluster of highly shared sequence variants that was likely a sequencing artifact.

The receptor comes from a woman between 40 and 55 years old in good health and CMV-seronegative. This sequence joins TRBV4-1 and TRBJ2-7, with D unresolved. The specimen was PBMCs. The CDR3 spells CASSQGAGEQYF. Written as DNA, the CDR3 is TGCGCCAGCAGCCAAGGGGCAGGCGAGCAGTACTTC.